Here is one T cell receptor beta chain with its context. Its antigen remains undetermined. Per-nucleotide qualities are absent, and no much larger clonotype sits a single base away. The record originates from a study of control samples from healthy donors and cancer patients (TCRdb year 2020). The method was the immunoSEQ multiplex PCR assay. In its TCRdb copy, this immuneACCESS table keeps in-frame sequences only and misses some clones. Where compared with another copy, unresolved V genes explain less than half of these, and the others have no known cause. Here the sample has 150,000 to 200,000 clones; around nine tenths occur a single time. The ten largest clonotypes hold more than 1.3% of the sample. V is clipped by 4 bases and J by 1 base, and the sequence between their germline boundaries is 10 bases long. Inclusive of the bounding cysteine and phenylalanine, the CDR3 is 14 residues long. Only the CDR3 portion is preserved as DNA: 42 bases, with reading frame beginning at the first base. The germline V gene gives CDR1 as MNHEY and CDR2 as SVGAGI.

The chain uses TRBV6-5 and TRBJ1-2, with TRBD1 tentatively as D gene (6 bases match). Sequencing used blood. This receptor was identified in a man aged 25-45 years in good health. The encoded CDR3 is CASSSRTVNYGYTF. Here is the DNA: TGTGCCAGCAGTTCGCGGACAGTTAACTATGGCTACACCTTC.